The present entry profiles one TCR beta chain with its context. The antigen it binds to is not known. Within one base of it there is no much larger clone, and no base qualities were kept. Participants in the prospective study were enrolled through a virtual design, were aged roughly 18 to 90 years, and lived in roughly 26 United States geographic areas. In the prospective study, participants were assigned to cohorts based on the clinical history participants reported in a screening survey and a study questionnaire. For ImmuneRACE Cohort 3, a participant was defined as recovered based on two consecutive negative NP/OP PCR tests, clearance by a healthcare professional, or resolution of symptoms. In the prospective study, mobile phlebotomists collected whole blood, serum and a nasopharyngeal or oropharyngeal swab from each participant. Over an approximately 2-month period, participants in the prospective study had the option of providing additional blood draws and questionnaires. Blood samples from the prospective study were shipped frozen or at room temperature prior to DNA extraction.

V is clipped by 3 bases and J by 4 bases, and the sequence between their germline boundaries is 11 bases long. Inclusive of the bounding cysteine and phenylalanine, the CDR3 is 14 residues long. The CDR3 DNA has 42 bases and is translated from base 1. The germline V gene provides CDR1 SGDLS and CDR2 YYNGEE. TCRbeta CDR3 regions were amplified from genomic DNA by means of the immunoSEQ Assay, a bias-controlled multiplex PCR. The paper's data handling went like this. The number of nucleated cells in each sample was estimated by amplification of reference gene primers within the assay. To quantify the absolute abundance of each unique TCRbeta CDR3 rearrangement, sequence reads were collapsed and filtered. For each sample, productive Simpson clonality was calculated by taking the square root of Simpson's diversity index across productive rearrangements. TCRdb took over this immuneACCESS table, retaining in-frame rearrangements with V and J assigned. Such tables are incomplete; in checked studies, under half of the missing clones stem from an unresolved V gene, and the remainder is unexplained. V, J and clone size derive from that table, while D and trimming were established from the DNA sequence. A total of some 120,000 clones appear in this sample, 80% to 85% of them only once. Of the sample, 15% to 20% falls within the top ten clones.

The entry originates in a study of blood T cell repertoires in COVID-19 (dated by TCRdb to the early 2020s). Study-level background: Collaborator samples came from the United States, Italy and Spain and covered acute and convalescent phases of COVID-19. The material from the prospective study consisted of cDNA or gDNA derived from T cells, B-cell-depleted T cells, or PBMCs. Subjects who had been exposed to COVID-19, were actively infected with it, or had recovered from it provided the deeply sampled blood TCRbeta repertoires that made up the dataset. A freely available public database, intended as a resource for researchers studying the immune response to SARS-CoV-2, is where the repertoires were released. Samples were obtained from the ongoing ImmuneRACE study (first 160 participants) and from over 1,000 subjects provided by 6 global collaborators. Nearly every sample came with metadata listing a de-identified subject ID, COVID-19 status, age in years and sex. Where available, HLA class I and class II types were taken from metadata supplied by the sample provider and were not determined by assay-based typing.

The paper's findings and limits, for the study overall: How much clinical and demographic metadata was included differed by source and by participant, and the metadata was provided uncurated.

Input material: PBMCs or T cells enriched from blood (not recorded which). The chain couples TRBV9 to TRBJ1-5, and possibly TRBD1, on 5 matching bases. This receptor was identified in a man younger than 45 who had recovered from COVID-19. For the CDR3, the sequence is CASSALGGNQPQHF. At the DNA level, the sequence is TGTGCCAGCAGCGCTCTGGGGGGGAATCAGCCCCAGCATTTT.